The clone carrying this T cell receptor (beta chain) counts as medium-sized by frequency. Its antigen is not identified. The junction does not match germline at one end; this may be a read error. The read ends 3 residues before the CDR3 terminus; that terminus is restored from the germline J gene. The germline V gene has CDR1 LGHNA and CDR2 YNFKEQ. CDR3 length: 16 residues. The method was immunoSEQ multiplex PCR; TCRdb's version includes in-frame clones alone and lacks a portion of them. In total, the table holds fewer than 30,000 clones. The sample is drawn from a study of T cells in women clearing cervical HPV infection. Overall study: Controls gave blood once infection was undetectable; cases at lesion identification.

Study-level points and caveats: Controls had more TRBV6-7 (0.16%) than cases (about 0.11%). CIN3+ cases had significantly higher TCR repertoire richness than controls, but evenness did not differ.

This TCR derives from a woman aged 18 to 75 with a cervical HPV16 infection that either progressed to CIN3+ or cleared (not recorded which). The chain links TRBV4-2 to TRBJ1-4; D is unresolved. Sequenced sample: blood buffy coat. CDR3 DNA (partial): TGCGCCAGCAGCCAAGTTCTCCAGACGAGCGGAGAAAAA. It yields the protein CASSQVLQTSGEK. The whole CDR3 region reads CASSQVLQTSGEKLFF.